Here is one TCR beta chain with its context. Authors' data handling: Estimated nucleated cell counts came from reference gene primer amplification. The repertoire was sequenced with immunoSEQ multiplex PCR; TCRdb's copy has only in-frame clones and lacks some. Clonal size and the V and J genes are those of that table, whereas D and trimming came from the DNA. The table has about 160,000 clones, 75% to 90% seen once; the top ten hold under 3%. This sample is part of a study of blood T cell repertoires in COVID-19. Looking at the study overall: The samples span acute and convalescent COVID-19 from the United States, Italy and Spain. In each case, the material was cDNA or gDNA derived from T cells, B-cell-depleted T cells, or PBMCs.

Germline V lookup: CDR1 SGHTA, CDR2 FQGNSA. V shed 6 bases and J shed 3 bases, with 16 bases lying between them. The CDR3 extends over 15 amino acids. Sequencing was carried out using peripheral blood. The chain uses TRBV7-2 and TRBJ2-3; tentatively, D is TRBD2 (5 bases). This TCR derives from a woman between 55 and 75 years old with acute or convalescent COVID-19. In DNA, the CDR3 is TGTGCCAGCAGAAACGGGATTGTCCCGACAGATACGCAGTATTTT. It is translated as CASRNGIVPTDTQYF.